Shown below are 10 T cell receptor beta chains from a single sample sequenced in a study of T cells after yellow fever vaccination. One entry per CDR3 protein, called by TCRdb with MiXCR from the 5' RACE reads. The repertoire holds 400,000 or so distinct CDR3 sequences, with 6.2% as singletons. Sequenced material: PBMCs, taken 5 days after the yellow fever booster vaccination. The receptors stem from a man aged 30 to 39 who received the YFV17D yellow fever vaccine.

The gene calls are TRBV7-9 and TRBJ2-4, with D maybe TRBD1 (6 bases). The CDR3 runs to 12 residues. V was trimmed by 6 bases and J by 8 bases, leaving 11 bases between them. Per the germline V gene, CDR1 is SEHNR and CDR2 is FQNEAQ (reference sequence). The DNA for the CDR3 is TGTGCCAGCAGTGACAGGAAGGACATTCAGTACTTC. Translated, it gives CASSDRKDIQYF. The whole variable domain, remainder taken from reference TRBV7-9 and TRBJ2-4, is DTGVSQNPRHKITKRGQNVTFRCDPISEHNRLYWYRQTLGQGPEFLTYFQNEAQLEKSRLLSDRFSAERPKGSFSTLEIQRTEQGDSAMYLCASSDRKDIQYFGAGTRLSVL.

This clonotype came up a few times. This rearrangement joins TRBV27 to TRBJ2-1, with D tentatively TRBD2 (5 bases). Germline V gene data show CDR1 as MNHEY and CDR2 as SMNVEV (reference sequence). The CDR3 sequence is 13 residues long. V dropped 5 bases and J dropped 16 bases, with 21 bases sitting between them. The CDR3 is CASSPRAGSLDFF. The CDR3 coding sequence is TGTGCCAGCAGTCCCCGAGCCGGGTCACTAGACTTCTTC.

This chain uses TRBV24-1 with TRBJ2-1, with D maybe TRBD1 (5 bases). Germline V CDR1 and CDR2: KGHDR, SFDVKD. Trimming left V 5 bases short and J 0 bases short, with 7 bases between. CDR3 length: 14 residues. CDR3 loop: CATSGQGSYNEQFF. In DNA form, the CDR3 reads TGTGCCACCAGTGGCCAGGGCTCCTACAATGAGCAGTTCTTC.

In its sample, this clonotype was seen once. A much larger clone sits a single nucleotide away, making a read error possible. The rearrangement uses TRBV20-1 and TRBJ1-6, with TRBD1 identical over 7 bases. This CDR3 has 16 amino acids. The V gene's germline CDR1 is DFQATT and CDR2 SNEGSKA (reference sequence). CDR3: CCARGQADIYNSPLHF. For the CDR3, the DNA is TGCTGTGCTAGGGGGCAGGCTGACATCTATAATTCACCCCTCCACTTT.

The table lists this clonotype with many counts. CDR3 nucleotide sequence: TGTGCCAGCAGCTTGGGGCGCAGGGCGGATACGCAGTATTTT. Amino acids: CASSLGRRADTQYF. The chain uses TRBV7-2 and TRBJ2-3; perhaps TRBD1 as D (5 bases). There are 14 residues in the CDR3. Trimming cost V 3 bases and J 6 bases, with 13 bases left between them. Germline assignment: CDR1 SGHTA and CDR2 FQGNSA.

V and J are TRBV7-2 and TRBJ2-2; D might be TRBD1 (6 bases). The V end lost 5 bases, the J end lost 3 bases, and 13 bases lay between the germline ends. The CDR3 spans 15 residues. From germline, CDR1 is SGHTA and CDR2 FQGNSA. DNA of the CDR3: TGTGCCAGCAGCACCGGACAGACATACACCGGGGAGCTGTTTTTT. Its translation is CASSTGQTYTGELFF.

Of note for this clonotype: A much larger clone is a single base away; this may be a read error. The J gene is TRBJ2-1, the V gene TRBV20-1; perhaps TRBD2 as D (5 bases). Germline V CDR1 and CDR2: DFQATT, SNEGSKA (reference sequence). There are 13 residues in the CDR3. For the CDR3, the DNA is TGCGCCTCCAGGAGGCGCGAATACAGTGAGCAGTTCTTC. This gives the protein CASRRREYSEQFF.

The sample holds many counts of this clonotype. V is TRBV14 and J is TRBJ2-1; 9 bases are a match to TRBD1. The CDR3 has 16 residues. Per germline, CDR1 SGHDN and CDR2 FVKESK. V shed 0 bases and J 7 bases; nucleotides not matched to a gene: 7. CDR3 amino acids: CASSQDPGQGWNEQFF. In DNA form, the CDR3 reads TGTGCCAGCAGCCAAGATCCAGGACAGGGGTGGAATGAGCAGTTCTTC.

As for this clonotype: Possible read error: a much larger clone is one base away. The genes are TRBV6-5 and TRBJ2-7; weak D call: TRBD2 (6 bases). The CDR3 covers 15 residues. The germline CDR1 and CDR2 sequences are MNHEY and SVGAGI. CDR3 protein: CASSYTRRGSCEQYF. CDR3 coding DNA: TGTGCCAGCAGTTACACCCGGCGGGGCTCCTGCGAGCAGTACTTC.

The chain has TRBV4-3 and TRBJ2-2; D is undetermined. Trimming removed 1 base from V and 4 bases from J, with 7 bases in between. Germline V gives CDR1 LGHNA, CDR2 YSLEER. This CDR3 region has 14 residues. CDR3 bases: TGCGCCAGCAGCCAAGCCCGCGTCACCGGGGAGCTGTTTTTT. It encodes CASSQARVTGELFF.